This passage covers 25 T cell receptor beta chains from one sample sequenced in a study of blood T cell repertoires in COVID-19 (dated by TCRdb to about 2020). Library creation used the immunoSEQ multiplex PCR assay. The source is immuneACCESS, and TCRdb retained only in-frame sequences with V and J called. Part of the clones is not carried over; for the studies checked, unresolved V genes explain less than half of this, and the remainder is unexplained. The table for this sample lists roughly 120,000 clones; around 88% of them were counted only once. Of the sample, 0.88% falls within the top ten clones. The sample comprised peripheral blood. The receptors come from a woman aged 45-60 years with active or convalescent COVID-19.

The sample holds a few counts of this clone. The chain combines TRBV29-1 with TRBJ1-2; 10 nucleotides match TRBD1. V lost 6 bases and J lost 7; bases outside the gene matches: 5. The CDR3 totals 12 residues. Per germline, CDR1 SQVTM and CDR2 ANQGSEA. This CDR3 is CSVLTGGFGYTF. The CDR3 coding sequence is TGCAGCGTATTGACAGGGGGCTTTGGCTACACCTTC.

This chain connects TRBV10-3 to TRBJ2-2; 8 nucleotides align to TRBD1. Germline CDR1 reads ENHRY; CDR2 reads SYGVKD. V gave up 6 bases and J gave up 1 base; unmatched junction bases: 7. CDR3 size: 16 residues. CDR3 DNA: TGTGCCATCAGCGTTGATGGGACAGGGAACACCGGGGAGCTGTTTTTT. It yields the protein CAISVDGTGNTGELFF.

CDR3 nucleotides: TGCGCCAGCAGCTTCGGCAGGGTAGAGCCCACAGATACGCAGTATTTT. It specifies CASSFGRVEPTDTQYF. The chain combines TRBV5-1 with TRBJ2-3; perhaps TRBD1 as D (5 bases). There are 16 residues in the CDR3. Between the trimmed V and J ends, which lost 2 bases and 2 bases, there was a span of 15 bases. Germline values: CDR1 SGHRS, CDR2 YFSETQ. Supplemented by reference TRBV5-1 and TRBJ2-3, the full variable domain reads KAGVTQTPRYLIKTRGQQVTLSCSPISGHRSVSWYQQTPGQGLQFLFEYFSETQRNKGNFPGRFSGRQFSNSRSEMNVSTLELGDSALYLCASSFGRVEPTDTQYFGPGTRLTVL.

This chain links TRBV5-1 with TRBJ2-1; possible D gene TRBD1, 5 bases. The germline V gene has CDR1 SGHRS and CDR2 YFSETQ. V lost 0 bases to trimming and J lost 7 bases, with 14 bases between them. CDR3 size: 15 residues. The CDR3 bases are TGCGCCAGCAGCTTGGTTCAGGGCAGCCTAAATGAGCAGTTCTTC. Protein: CASSLVQGSLNEQFF.

This chain uses TRBV30 with TRBJ1-4; the match to TRBD1 covers 7 bases. The CDR3 length is 14 residues. Germline lookup yields CDR1 GTSNPN and CDR2 SVGIG (reference sequence). V trimming: 0 bases; J trimming: 8 bases; junction bases outside the gene matches: 6. The CDR3, as DNA: TGTGCCTGGAGTGTAGGGGCAGGGGGGGAAAAACTGTTTTTT. It is translated as CAWSVGAGGEKLFF.

The rearrangement uses TRBV7-2 and TRBJ2-7; 10 bases agree with TRBD1. This CDR3 spans 16 amino acids. V lost 5 bases to trimming and J lost 3 bases; unmatched junction nucleotides: 10. CDR1 SGHTA and CDR2 FQGNSA come from the germline V gene. The CDR3 here is CASSNTGTGVYYEQYF. CDR3 nucleotide sequence: TGTGCCAGCAGCAATACTGGGACAGGGGTCTACTACGAGCAGTACTTC.

This clone has more than one count but fewer than ten. The chain uses TRBV4-3 and TRBJ2-7; 12 positions agree with TRBD2. CDR3 length equals 16 residues. Germline V gene lookup returns CDR1 LGHNA and CDR2 YSLEER. The V segment lost 1 base and the J segment 0 bases; nucleotides outside the gene matches: 1. The CDR3 region has the DNA TGCGCCAGCAGCCAAGGACTAGCGGGGGCCTCCTACGAGCAGTACTTC. This translates into CASSQGLAGASYEQYF.

The V and J genes are TRBV15 and TRBJ1-5; D is uncertain. V was shortened by 5 bases and J by 7 bases, with 9 bases between the two germline ends. The CDR3 totals 12 residues. Germline lookup yields CDR1 LNHNV and CDR2 YYDKDF (reference sequence). This chain's CDR3 is CATSPPGQPQHF. The CDR3 coding sequence is TGTGCCACCAGCCCCCCGGGGCAGCCCCAGCATTTT.

This chain joins TRBV12-3 or TRBV12-4 and TRBJ2-7; possibly TRBD1 for D (5 bases). The CDR3 totals 12 residues. V lost 8 bases, J lost 6 bases, and 14 bases lay in between. The CDR3 DNA reads as TGTGCCAGCCGGCAGGGTATCGGCGAGCAGTACTTC. Residues: CASRQGIGEQYF.

The chain joins TRBV3-1 (or the pseudogene TRBV3-2) to TRBJ2-6; 7 bases are a match to TRBD1. This CDR3 is built from 17 residues. The germline V gene encodes CDR1 LGHDT and CDR2 YNNKEL (reference sequence). V lost 2 bases, J lost 1 base, and 5 bases stayed unmatched. For the CDR3, the DNA is TGTGCCAGCAGCCAAAGGGGGCCCCTATCTGGGGCCAACGTCCTGACTTTC. Translated, it gives CASSQRGPLSGANVLTF.

The count of this clone is one. V is TRBV24-1 and J is TRBJ2-1; 10 bases agree with TRBD1. Per the germline V gene, CDR1 is KGHDR and CDR2 is SFDVKD. The CDR3 covers 16 residues. Unmatched junction bases numbered 10, after V lost 3 bases and J lost 9 bases. The CDR3 here is CATSDNRDRGRGEQFF. DNA of the CDR3: TGTGCCACCAGTGATAACCGGGACAGGGGAAGGGGTGAGCAGTTCTTC.

The rearrangement uses TRBV12-5 and TRBJ1-2; the match to TRBD1 covers 9 bases. Losses at the gene ends were 5 bases for V and 2 bases for J; bases not matched to a gene: 3. Germline V gene lookup returns CDR1 LGHNT and CDR2 FRNRAP. This CDR3 region has 14 residues. This chain's CDR3 is CASGPGQGNYGYTF. CDR3 nucleotide sequence: TGTGCTAGTGGTCCGGGACAGGGCAACTATGGCTACACCTTC.

The V gene is TRBV30, the J gene TRBJ1-4, with D maybe TRBD1 (6 bases). The V gene's germline CDR1 is GTSNPN and CDR2 SVGIG (reference sequence). This CDR3 is built from 17 residues. V was trimmed by 3 bases and J by 8 bases, leaving 25 bases between them. The CDR3 DNA reads TGTGCCTGGAGGCAGAGCAGGGGTGACCCAACTTGGGAAAAACTGTTTTTT. It encodes CAWRQSRGDPTWEKLFF.

The chain recombines TRBV11-2 with TRBJ2-7; tentatively, D is TRBD2 (7 bases). Germline V gives CDR1 SGHAT, CDR2 FQNNGV. Trimming removed 6 bases from V and 6 bases from J, with 21 bases in between. This CDR3 is built from 15 residues. CDR3 DNA sequence: TGTGCCAGCAGTTCCTTGGCGGGGGCCATGGGCGAGCAGTACTTC. Its protein is CASSSLAGAMGEQYF. Full variable domain (missing parts from reference TRBV11-2 and TRBJ2-7): EAGVAQSPRYKIIEKRQSVAFWCNPISGHATLYWYQQILGQGPKLLIQFQNNGVVDDSQLPKDRFSAERLKGVDSTLKIQPAKLEDSAVYLCASSSLAGAMGEQYFGPGTRLTVT.

V and J are TRBV6-2 or TRBV6-3 and TRBJ2-7, with no clear D. Per germline, CDR1 MNHEY and CDR2 SVGEGT. This CDR3 has 11 amino acids. Trimming cost V 2 bases and J 6 bases, with 5 bases left between them. CDR3 protein: CASSYGPEQYF. CDR3 DNA: TGTGCCAGCAGTTACGGGCCCGAGCAGTACTTC.

This clone occurred a few times. V and J are TRBV5-1 and TRBJ1-2; 10 bases agree with TRBD1. In germline, CDR1 is SGHRS, CDR2 YFSETQ. Unmatched junction bases numbered 11, after V lost 3 bases and J lost 6 bases. The CDR3 is 16 residues long. CDR3 coding DNA: TGCGCCAGCAGCTACCAATCCGACAGGGGGCTTCATGGCTACACCTTC. Protein: CASSYQSDRGLHGYTF.

V gene TRBV19 combines with J gene TRBJ2-1; the match to TRBD2 covers 13 bases. The junction had 14 bases not matched to a gene; V was cut back by 3 bases and J by 9 bases. Germline values: CDR1 LNHDA, CDR2 SQIVND (reference sequence). This CDR3 contains 18 residues. CDR3 nucleotides: TGTGCCAGTAGTATCCTGACTGGGACTAGCGGGAACCGGGGTGAGCAGTTCTTC. It encodes CASSILTGTSGNRGEQFF.

This clone was detected only once. V and J are TRBV5-1 and TRBJ2-1; 13 bases fit TRBD2. Germline V gene sequence: CDR1 SGHRS, CDR2 YFSETQ. There are 14 residues in the CDR3. V trimming: 4 bases; J trimming: 6 bases; junction bases outside the gene matches: 1. The CDR3 coding sequence is TGCGCCAGCAGCCGGACTAGCGGGGGCAATGAGCAGTTCTTC. Residues: CASSRTSGGNEQFF.

This chain links TRBV12-3 or TRBV12-4 with TRBJ2-5; D is perhaps TRBD1 (5 bases). The length of the CDR3 is 12 residues. Trimming removed 9 bases from V and 6 bases from J, with 14 bases in between. CDR3 region: CASGLDRKTQYF. CDR3 coding DNA: TGTGCCAGTGGATTAGACAGAAAGACCCAGTACTTC.

This clone was recorded a few times. The genes are TRBV7-6 and TRBJ2-7, with a possible D match to TRBD2 (6 bases). CDR1 is SGHVS, CDR2 FNYEAQ, per germline. The CDR3 extends over 16 amino acids. V was trimmed by 0 bases and J by 6 bases, leaving 18 bases between them. CDR3 coding DNA: TGTGCCAGCAGCTTAGCTGGCGGGACCACGCCCGTCGAGCAGTACTTC. Translating it yields CASSLAGGTTPVEQYF.

The chain employs TRBV20-1 and TRBJ2-3; TRBD2 aligns across 8 bases. CDR1 and CDR2 from the germline V gene are DFQATT and SNEGSKA (reference sequence). V was pared by 3 bases and J by 0 bases, with 23 bases of the junction left unmatched. The CDR3 length is 21 residues. CDR3: CSASYGGEILKKYSSTDTQYF. The CDR3 DNA follows: TGCAGTGCTAGTTACGGGGGGGAGATCCTGAAGAAATATAGCAGCACAGATACGCAGTATTTT.

The chain carries TRBV18 and TRBJ2-1; 10 bases are a match to TRBD1. The CDR3 length is 14 residues. Losses at the gene ends were 4 bases for V and 6 bases for J; bases not matched to a gene: 3. Germline V CDR1 and CDR2: KGHSH, LQKENI. The CDR3 region is CASSQRTGGNEQFF. CDR3 in DNA: TGTGCCAGCTCACAGCGGACAGGGGGCAATGAGCAGTTCTTC. Together with reference TRBV18 and TRBJ2-1, the CDR3 gives the full variable domain: NAGVMQNPRHLVRRRGQEARLRCSPMKGHSHVYWYRQLPEEGLKFMVYLQKENIIDESGMPKERFSAEFPKEGPSILRIQQVVRGDSAAYFCASSQRTGGNEQFFGPGTRLTVL.

This clone has a handful of counts. V and J are TRBV11-2 and TRBJ2-7, with 7 bases fitting TRBD1. Unmatched junction bases numbered 6, after V lost 5 bases and J lost 8 bases. The CDR3 has 12 residues. The germline CDR1 and CDR2 sequences are SGHAT and FQNNGV. The CDR3 DNA is TGTGCCAGCAGCCTCGGGACAGACAAGCAGTACTTC. This codes for CASSLGTDKQYF.

The J gene is TRBJ2-5, the V gene TRBV6-5; TRBD2 matches at 8 bases. This CDR3 is built from 14 residues. CDR1 is MNHEY and CDR2 is SVGAGI in the germline V gene. With 8 bases clipped from V and 4 bases from J, the junction kept 9 bases outside the gene matches. CDR3 bases: TGTGCCAGCCGGGGGGGCGGGAGAGTAGAGACCCAGTACTTC. Translated, it gives CASRGGGRVETQYF.

The V gene is TRBV5-1, the J gene TRBJ1-5; possibly TRBD1 for D (5 bases). There are 15 residues in the CDR3. V gave up 1 base and J gave up 6 bases, with 14 bases separating them. The germline CDR1 and CDR2 sequences are SGHRS and YFSETQ. CDR3 sequence reads: CASSLSAGSGQPQHF. CDR3 nucleotide sequence: TGCGCCAGCAGCTTGTCGGCAGGGTCGGGTCAGCCCCAGCATTTT.